This is a list of T cell receptor beta chains from one sample in a study of early T cells in non-severe SARS-CoV-2 infection. TCRdb independently ran MiXCR on the 5' RACE reads; one entry per CDR3 protein. The sample carries tens of thousands of distinct CDR3 sequences, roughly 6% recorded once. Sequencing was carried out using whole blood. These receptor sequences come from an adult who was a healthcare worker with PCR-confirmed SARS-CoV-2 infection or an uninfected control (not recorded which). Both conserved end residues are part of each CDR3. D genes are given only for firm matches. Some rows mark clone size as missing; the rest say once, few, many or name a class of expanded clone.

v_call	j_call	clone_size	d_call	cdr3_aa	cdr3_nt
TRBV15	TRBJ2-7	few	-	CATSRDTGVGEQYF	TGTGCCACCAGCAGAGATACTGGGGTGGGCGAGCAGTACTTC
TRBV6-5	TRBJ1-6	few	TRBD1	CASSYSGDRFHSPLHF	TGTGCCAGCAGTTACTCTGGGGACAGGTTTCATTCACCCCTCCACTTT
TRBV7-9	TRBJ2-1	few	-	CASSFEPGRQNNEQFF	TGTGCCAGCAGCTTTGAACCGGGACGGCAAAACAATGAGCAGTTCTTC
TRBV7-2	TRBJ2-3	many	TRBD2	CASSLSGTSGNYAQYF	TGTGCCAGCAGCTTATCCGGGACTAGCGGGAACTATGCGCAGTATTTT
TRBV5-1	TRBJ2-2	-	-	CASSLDTGHTGELFF	TGCGCCAGCAGCTTGGACACGGGGCACACCGGGGAGCTGTTTTTT
TRBV5-1	TRBJ2-5	few	-	CASTQTGSQGETQYF	TGCGCCAGCACCCAAACAGGTTCCCAGGGAGAGACCCAGTACTTC
TRBV24-1	TRBJ2-3	many	TRBD1	CATSEGGQGTDTQYF	TGTGCCACCAGTGAGGGAGGACAGGGGACAGATACGCAGTATTTT
TRBV6-6	TRBJ1-6	few	TRBD1	CASNHRGDRPDPPLHF	TGTGCCAGCAATCACCGGGGGGACAGGCCCGATCCACCCCTCCACTTT
TRBV14	TRBJ1-2	few	-	CASSQDQNYGYTF	TGTGCCAGCAGCCAAGATCAGAACTATGGCTACACCTTC
TRBV11-2	TRBJ2-5	few	-	CASSLHLPGIGETQYF	TGTGCCAGCAGCTTACACCTCCCCGGGATTGGAGAGACCCAGTACTTC
TRBV11-2	TRBJ2-3	-	-	CAASRTDTQYF	TGTGCCGCGAGTCGCACAGATACGCAGTATTTT
TRBV20-1	TRBJ1-2	few	-	CSASPRGSTYGYTF	TGCAGTGCCTCTCCGCGGGGAAGTACTTATGGCTACACCTTC
TRBV6-1	TRBJ2-7	-	-	CASSGRLGGTYEQYF	TGTGCCAGCAGTGGACGGCTAGGCGGGACCTACGAGCAGTACTTC
TRBV13	TRBJ1-1	-	-	CASSLTTEAFF	TGTGCCAGCAGCCTTACCACTGAAGCTTTCTTT
TRBV5-1	TRBJ1-1	few	-	CASSKSTGEAFF	TGCGCCAGCAGCAAATCGACAGGAGAAGCTTTCTTT
TRBV6-2/TRBV6-3	TRBJ2-2	few	-	CASSPRDTGELFF	TGTGCCAGCAGCCCCCGGGACACCGGGGAGCTGTTTTTT
TRBV6-1	TRBJ2-1	many	-	CASSKGGTGTYNEQFF	TGTGCCAGCAGCAAGGGAGGCACAGGTACCTACAATGAGCAGTTCTTC
TRBV4-3	TRBJ2-1	few	TRBD2	CASSQDSGRGQFF	TGCGCCAGCAGCCAAGATAGCGGGAGGGGGCAGTTCTTC